What follows are 13 T cell receptor beta chains derived from one specimen sequenced in a study of blood T cell repertoires in COVID-19. Generated by immunoSEQ multiplex PCR, the TCRdb table keeps only in-frame clones and is missing some. Of about 94,000 clones in the sample, about 83% were seen once. Sequenced input: peripheral blood. The source of these receptors is a human donor in a cohort sampled during active COVID-19.

V is TRBV5-5 and J is TRBJ1-1, with a tentative D call TRBD1 (5 bases). V lost 0 bases, J lost 10 bases, and 10 bases lay in between. The CDR3 has 12 residues. Germline V gene sequence: CDR1 SGHKS, CDR2 YYEKEE (reference sequence). CDR3 nucleotide sequence: TGTGCCAGCAGCTTGGCAGGGCCCCGAGCTTTCTTT. This gives the protein CASSLAGPRAFF.

The gene calls are TRBV7-2 and TRBJ2-3, with 8 bases identical to TRBD2. CDR3 length equals 16 residues. J lost 3 bases, V lost 1 base, and 6 bases had no gene match. Germline loops: CDR1 SGHTA, CDR2 FQGNSA. CDR3 sequence reads: CASSLGAGVGTDTQYF. The CDR3 region has the DNA TGTGCCAGCAGCTTAGGAGCGGGAGTGGGGACAGATACGCAGTATTTT.

This clone turned up a few times. J is TRBJ2-7 and V is TRBV7-9, with unresolved D. The V and J ends lost 1 base and 0 bases respectively, with 10 bases between them. The V gene's germline CDR1 is SEHNR and CDR2 FQNEAQ (reference sequence). There are 15 residues in the CDR3. Here the CDR3 reads CASSLVETNSYEQYF. The CDR3 nucleotides are TGTGCCAGCAGCTTAGTTGAGACAAACTCCTACGAGCAGTACTTC.

The genes are TRBV2 and TRBJ1-1, with 7 bases identical to TRBD1. The V segment lost 5 bases and the J segment 0 bases; nucleotides outside the gene matches: 3. This CDR3 has 14 residues. From germline, CDR1 is SNHLY and CDR2 FYNNEI. CDR3 nucleotide sequence: TGTGCCAGCAGTAAGACAGGGATGAACACTGAAGCTTTCTTT. It is translated as CASSKTGMNTEAFF.

The CDR3, as DNA: TGTGCCAGCAGCTTAAGTGGGACAGGTGTCAATGGCTACACCTTC. Amino acids: CASSLSGTGVNGYTF. The chain has TRBV7-6 and TRBJ1-2; 8 bases are shared with TRBD1. CDR1 and CDR2 from the germline V gene are SGHVS and FNYEAQ. This CDR3 comprises 15 residues. With 2 bases clipped from V and 6 bases from J, the junction kept 8 bases outside the gene matches.

J is TRBJ2-1 and V is TRBV6-2 or TRBV6-3, with D perhaps matching TRBD1 (6 bases). Germline CDR1 reads MNHEY; CDR2 reads SVGEGT. The germline V and J ends were trimmed by 5 bases and 3 bases, with 11 bases remaining between them. The CDR3 is made up of 14 amino acids. The DNA for the CDR3 is TGTGCCAGCAGTCGAAGGACAGACTACAATGAGCAGTTCTTC. Protein: CASSRRTDYNEQFF.

The rearrangement uses TRBV7-9 and TRBJ2-5; no definite D call. V lost 8 bases to trimming and J lost 2 bases, with 15 bases between them. CDR3 length: 14 residues. The germline V gene encodes CDR1 SEHNR and CDR2 FQNEAQ (reference sequence). In DNA, the CDR3 is TGTGCCAGCCAAAGTATGGGCAGTCAAGAGACCCAGTACTTC. Its protein is CASQSMGSQETQYF.

The gene calls are TRBV7-9 and TRBJ2-7; possibly TRBD1 for D (6 bases). Trimming shortened V by 1 base and J by 5 bases, and 21 bases separated the two germline ends. The germline V gene has CDR1 SEHNR and CDR2 FQNEAQ (reference sequence). CDR3 length equals 17 residues. The CDR3 sequence is CASSLGPGEGFADEQYF. CDR3 DNA sequence: TGTGCCAGCAGCTTAGGGCCAGGGGAAGGGTTCGCGGACGAGCAGTACTTC.

The J gene is TRBJ1-2, the V gene TRBV7-9, with 7 bases that match TRBD1. Germline values: CDR1 SEHNR, CDR2 FQNEAQ (reference sequence). Trimming at V came to 3 bases and at J to 8 bases, leaving 6 bases not matched to a gene. The CDR3 spans 13 residues. The CDR3 region has the DNA TGTGCCAGCAGCTTCTCAGGGGGTGGCGGCTACACCTTC. Protein sequence: CASSFSGGGGYTF.

V and J are TRBV29-1 and TRBJ2-7; D is possibly TRBD1 (7 bases). Trimming stripped 6 bases from V and 6 bases from J, with 18 bases between. Germline V gene sequence: CDR1 SQVTM, CDR2 ANQGSEA. This CDR3 comprises 13 residues. The CDR3: CSVRGDRVGEQYF. CDR3 coding DNA: TGCAGCGTGCGGGGTGACAGGGTGGGCGAGCAGTACTTC.

This sequence joins TRBV11-2 and TRBJ2-3; 7 bases fit TRBD1. V was clipped by 5 bases and J by 4 bases; unmatched bases: 3. The CDR3 consists of 13 residues. CDR1 and CDR2 from the germline V gene are SGHAT and FQNNGV. CDR3 bases: TGTGCCAGCAGCAAGACAGGGCCAGATACGCAGTATTTT. The encoded protein is CASSKTGPDTQYF.

The genes are TRBV27 and TRBJ1-5; TRBD1 might be the D (6 bases). The CDR3 is 13 residues long. V was pared by 5 bases and J by 5 bases, with 10 bases between. CDR1 is MNHEY and CDR2 is SMNVEV in the germline V gene (reference sequence). DNA for the CDR3: TGTGCCAGCAGTCCACAGGGCTATCAGCCCCAGCATTTT. This translates into CASSPQGYQPQHF.

The CDR3, as DNA: TGCGCCAGCAGCCAATTTAACGCGGGTTCGGACGGAAACACCATATATTTT. Its translation: CASSQFNAGSDGNTIYF. The chain employs TRBV4-3 and TRBJ1-3; D gene uncertain. CDR1 and CDR2 from the germline V gene are LGHNA and YSLEER. This CDR3 has 17 residues. Deletions cut 2 bases from V and 4 bases from J, with 18 bases between.